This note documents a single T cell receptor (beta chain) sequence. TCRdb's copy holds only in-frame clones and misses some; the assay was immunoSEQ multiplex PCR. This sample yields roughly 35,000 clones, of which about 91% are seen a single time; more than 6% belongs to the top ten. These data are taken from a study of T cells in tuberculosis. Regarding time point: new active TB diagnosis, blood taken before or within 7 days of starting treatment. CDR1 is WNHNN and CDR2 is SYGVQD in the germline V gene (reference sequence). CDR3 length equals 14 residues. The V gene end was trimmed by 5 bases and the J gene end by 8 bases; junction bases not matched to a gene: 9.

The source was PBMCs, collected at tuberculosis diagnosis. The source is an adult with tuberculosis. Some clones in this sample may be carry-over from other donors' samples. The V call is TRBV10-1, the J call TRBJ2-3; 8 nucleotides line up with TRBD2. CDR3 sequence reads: CASSPSGGPGTQYF. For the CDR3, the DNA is TGCGCCAGCAGTCCCAGCGGGGGTCCAGGTACGCAGTATTTT.